This TCR beta chain was sequenced in a study of monozygotic twins with inflammatory bowel disease. Study outcomes and limitations: On the inverse Simpson index, IBD patients scored lower for TCRbeta diversity than healthy co-twins. Clonotypes shared with others were fewer in IBD patients than in healthy twins, especially with disease activity.

Points on this clonotype: Its cognate antigen is unknown.

Nested PCRs of about 17 and 10 cycles, two in total, were run on TCRalpha and TCRbeta cDNA. Following a re-call of the 5' RACE reads, TCRdb has one entry per CDR3 protein and lacks DNA. The specimen's table records 200,000 to 250,000 distinct CDR3 sequences. CDR1 and CDR2 from the germline V gene are SQVTM and ANQGSEA. The CDR3 spans 12 residues. Sequencing was carried out using blood. This chain uses TRBV29-1 with TRBJ1-2. The receptor was derived from a human donor with ulcerative colitis or Crohn's disease, or a healthy co-twin of an affected twin (not recorded which). Here the CDR3 reads CSVEDLQEGYTF. Full variable domain (outside the CDR3, taken from reference TRBV29-1 and TRBJ1-2): SAVISQKPSRDICQRGTSLTIQCQVDSQVTMMFWYRQQPGQSLTLIATANQGSEATYESGFVIDKFPISRPNLTFSTLTVSNMSPEDSSIYLCSVEDLQEGYTFGSGTRLTVV.